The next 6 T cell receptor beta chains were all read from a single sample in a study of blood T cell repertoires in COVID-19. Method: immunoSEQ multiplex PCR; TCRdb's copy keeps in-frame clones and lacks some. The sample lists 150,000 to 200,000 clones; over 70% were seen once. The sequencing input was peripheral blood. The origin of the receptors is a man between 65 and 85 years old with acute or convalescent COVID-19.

The chain's CDR3 is CASRLGQGGNQPQHF. The CDR3 DNA is TGTGCCAGCAGGCTGGGACAGGGGGGAAATCAGCCCCAGCATTTT. The V and J genes are TRBV6-5 and TRBJ1-5, with 11 nucleotides matching TRBD1. Germline V gene sequence: CDR1 MNHEY, CDR2 SVGAGI. Trimming cost V 6 bases and J 4 bases; bases outside gene matches: 5. The CDR3 covers 15 residues.

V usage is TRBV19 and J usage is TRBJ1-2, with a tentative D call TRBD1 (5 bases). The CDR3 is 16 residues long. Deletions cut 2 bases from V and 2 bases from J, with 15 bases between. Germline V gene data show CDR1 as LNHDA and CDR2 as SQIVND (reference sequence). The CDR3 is CASSITLTETNYGYTF. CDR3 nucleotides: TGTGCCAGTAGTATAACCTTGACAGAGACGAACTATGGCTACACCTTC.

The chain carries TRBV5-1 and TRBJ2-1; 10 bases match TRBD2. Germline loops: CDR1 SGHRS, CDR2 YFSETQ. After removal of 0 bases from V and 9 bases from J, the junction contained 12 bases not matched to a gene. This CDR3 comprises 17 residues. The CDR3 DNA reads TGCGCCAGCAGCTTGGCGTCGGTACTAGCGGGAACGGGTGAGCAGTTCTTC. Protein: CASSLASVLAGTGEQFF.

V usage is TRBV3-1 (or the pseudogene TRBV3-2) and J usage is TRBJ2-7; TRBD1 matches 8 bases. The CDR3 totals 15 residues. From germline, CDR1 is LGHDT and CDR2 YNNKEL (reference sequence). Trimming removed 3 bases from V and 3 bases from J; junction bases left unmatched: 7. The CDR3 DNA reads TGTGCCAGCAGCCATTACGGACAGGGAGTCTACGAGCAGTACTTC. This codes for CASSHYGQGVYEQYF.

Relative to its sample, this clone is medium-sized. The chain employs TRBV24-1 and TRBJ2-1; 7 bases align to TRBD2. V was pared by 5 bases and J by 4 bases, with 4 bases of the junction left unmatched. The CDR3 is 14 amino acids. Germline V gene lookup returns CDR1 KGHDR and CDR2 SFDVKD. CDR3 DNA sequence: TGTGCCACCAGTGCCCGGGAGGTGTACAATGAGCAGTTCTTC. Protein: CATSAREVYNEQFF.

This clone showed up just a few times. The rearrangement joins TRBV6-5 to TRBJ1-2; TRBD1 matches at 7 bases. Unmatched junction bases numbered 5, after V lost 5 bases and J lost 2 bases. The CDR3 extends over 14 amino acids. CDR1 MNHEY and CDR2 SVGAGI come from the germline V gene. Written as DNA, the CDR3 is TGTGCCAGCAGTAGAGACAGGGCAAACTATGGCTACACCTTC. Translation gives CASSRDRANYGYTF.